This section outlines one T cell receptor (beta chain) sequence together with its context. The antigen remains unidentified. These data come from a study of cytotoxic CD8 clonotypes in ibrutinib-treated CLL. Study results and limitations: Public clonotypes were rare and shrank or held steady on treatment. Sustained-remission and progressing patients were not sampled at matched times. Upon ibrutinib response clonality rose, and upon progression it fell back toward baseline.

Depth targeted 1 in 200,000 to 1 in 1 million T cells, averaging 10x coverage per clonotype. TCRdb's copy holds only in-frame clones and misses some; the assay was immunoSEQ multiplex PCR. Among 70,000 to 85,000 clones listed, 70% to 90% were seen once. This CDR3 has 14 residues. V was shortened by 7 bases and J by 0 bases, with 12 bases between the two germline ends. Germline CDR1 reads SQVTM; CDR2 reads ANQGSEA. The chain couples TRBV29-1 to TRBJ1-4; a possible D gene is TRBD1 (5 bases). Source: PBMCs, taken at disease progression, from a patient treated with ibrutinib. The TCR originated in a human donor with chronic lymphocytic leukemia. The chain's CDR3 is CSALPGATNEKLFF. The CDR3 coding sequence is TGCAGCGCCCTACCGGGGGCAACTAATGAAAAACTGTTTTTT.